These 3 T cell receptor beta chains originate from one sample sequenced in a study of shared clonotypes between healthy human individuals. The repertoire was sequenced with immunoSEQ multiplex PCR; TCRdb's copy has only in-frame clones and lacks some. The sample includes about 380,000 clones, roughly 96% of them seen just once. Sequenced sample: memory CD8+ T cells sorted from blood. Subset defined: CD45RO+ cells pooled with CCR7-negative TemRA cells. These receptors were taken from a young man in good health.

V is TRBV6-5 and J is TRBJ1-1, with D possibly TRBD1 on 6 matching bases. V was trimmed by 6 bases and J by 7 bases, leaving 12 bases between them. Germline V lookup: CDR1 MNHEY, CDR2 SVGAGI. The CDR3 is made up of 12 amino acids. The CDR3 protein is CASSLPGVEAFF. Here the CDR3 DNA reads TGTGCCAGCAGCCTCCCAGGGGTTGAAGCTTTCTTT.

J is TRBJ2-7 and V is TRBV7-2, with 7 bases that match TRBD2. The V and J ends lost 2 bases and 0 bases, in that order; junction bases with no gene match: 4. CDR1 and CDR2 from the germline V gene are SGHTA and FQGNSA. CDR3 length equals 15 residues. CDR3 loop: CASSLRRESSYEQYF. DNA for the CDR3: TGTGCCAGCAGCTTACGGCGGGAGAGCTCCTACGAGCAGTACTTC.

V usage is TRBV28 and J usage is TRBJ2-7, with TRBD2 matching over 11 bases. Per the germline V gene, CDR1 is MDHEN and CDR2 is SYDVKM. There are 16 residues in the CDR3. After removal of 4 bases from V and 5 bases from J, the junction contained 10 bases not matched to a gene. The CDR3: CASSSPTSGSPHEQYF. The CDR3 DNA follows: TGTGCCAGCAGTTCCCCAACTAGCGGGAGTCCCCACGAGCAGTACTTC.